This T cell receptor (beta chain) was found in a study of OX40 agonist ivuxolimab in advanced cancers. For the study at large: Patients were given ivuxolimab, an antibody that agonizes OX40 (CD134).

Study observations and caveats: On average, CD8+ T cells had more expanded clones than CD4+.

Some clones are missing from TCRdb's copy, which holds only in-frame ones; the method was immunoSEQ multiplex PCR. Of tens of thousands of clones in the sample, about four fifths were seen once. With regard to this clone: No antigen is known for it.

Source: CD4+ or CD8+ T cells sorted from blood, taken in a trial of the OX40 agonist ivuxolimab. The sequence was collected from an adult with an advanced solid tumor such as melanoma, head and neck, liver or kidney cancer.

CDR3 sequence: CASSFPGQGNTGELFF. For the CDR3, the DNA is TGTGCCAGCAGCTTTCCGGGACAGGGGAACACCGGGGAGCTGTTTTTT. The chain couples TRBV7-9 to TRBJ2-2, with 9 bases aligning to TRBD1. Trimming removed 3 bases from V and 1 base from J; junction bases left unmatched: 3. From germline, CDR1 is SEHNR and CDR2 FQNEAQ (reference sequence). There are 16 residues in the CDR3.